Given below is one T cell receptor beta chain in context. These data come from a study of blood T cell repertoires in COVID-19. Study as a whole: COVID-19 samples from acute and convalescent phases originated in the United States, Italy and Spain. In each case, the material was cDNA or gDNA derived from T cells, B-cell-depleted T cells, or PBMCs.

V gave up 3 bases and J gave up 5 bases; unmatched junction bases: 11. There are 17 residues in the CDR3. The germline V gene has CDR1 SGDLS and CDR2 YYNGEE. As originally analysed: The authors estimated nucleated cell counts from reference gene primer amplification. Measured with immunoSEQ multiplex PCR; TCRdb has only the in-frame clones, and not every one. That table is the source of V, J and clone size, and D and trimming were worked out from the DNA. The sample lists about 26,000 clones; around 82% were seen once. This chain joins TRBV9 and TRBJ2-2; TRBD1 matches 9 bases. The source material was peripheral blood. This sequence originates from a human donor in a cohort sampled during active COVID-19. The CDR3 is CASSGSGTGKVTGELFF. The CDR3 nucleotides are TGTGCCAGCAGCGGATCGGGGACAGGGAAGGTGACCGGGGAGCTGTTTTTT.